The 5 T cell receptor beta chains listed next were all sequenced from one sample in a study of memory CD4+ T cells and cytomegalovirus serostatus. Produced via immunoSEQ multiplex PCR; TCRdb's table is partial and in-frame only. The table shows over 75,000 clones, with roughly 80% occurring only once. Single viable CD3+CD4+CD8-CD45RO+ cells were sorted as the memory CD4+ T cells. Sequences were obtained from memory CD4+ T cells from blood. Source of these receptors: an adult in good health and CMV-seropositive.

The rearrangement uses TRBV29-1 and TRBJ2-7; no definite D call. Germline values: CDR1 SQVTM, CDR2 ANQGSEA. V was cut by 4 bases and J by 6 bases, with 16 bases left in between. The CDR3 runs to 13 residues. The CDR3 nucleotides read TGCAGCGTTGTCGTTACGCACAGAAGCGAGCAGTACTTC. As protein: CSVVVTHRSEQYF.

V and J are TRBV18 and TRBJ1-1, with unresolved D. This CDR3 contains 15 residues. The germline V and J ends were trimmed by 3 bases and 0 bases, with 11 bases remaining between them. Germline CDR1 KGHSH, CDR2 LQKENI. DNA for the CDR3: TGTGCCAGCTCACCTCTGGGGAACTTGAACACTGAAGCTTTCTTT. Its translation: CASSPLGNLNTEAFF.

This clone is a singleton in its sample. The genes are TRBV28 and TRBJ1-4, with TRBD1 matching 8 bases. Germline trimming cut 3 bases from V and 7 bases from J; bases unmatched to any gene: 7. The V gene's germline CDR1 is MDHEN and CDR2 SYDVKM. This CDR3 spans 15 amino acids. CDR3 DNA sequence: TGTGCCAGCAGTTTTGGTGGGACAGGTTTTGAAAAACTGTTTTTT. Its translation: CASSFGGTGFEKLFF. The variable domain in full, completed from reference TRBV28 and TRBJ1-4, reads DVKVTQSSRYLVKRTGEKVFLECVQDMDHENMFWYRQDPGLGLRLIYFSYDVKMKEKGDIPEGYSVSREKKERFSLILESASTNQTSMYLCASSFGGTGFEKLFFGSGTQLSVL.

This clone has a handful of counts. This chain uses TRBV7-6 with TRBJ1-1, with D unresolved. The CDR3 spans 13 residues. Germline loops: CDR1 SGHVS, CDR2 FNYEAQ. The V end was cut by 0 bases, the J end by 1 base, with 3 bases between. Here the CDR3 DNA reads TGTGCCAGCAGCTTAGCACAGAACACTGAAGCTTTCTTT. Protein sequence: CASSLAQNTEAFF.

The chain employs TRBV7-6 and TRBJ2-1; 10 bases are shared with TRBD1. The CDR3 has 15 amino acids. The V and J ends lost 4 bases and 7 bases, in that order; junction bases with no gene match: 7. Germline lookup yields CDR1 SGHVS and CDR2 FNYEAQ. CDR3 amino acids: CASSSDRGSRNEQFF. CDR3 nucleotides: TGTGCCAGCAGCTCGGACAGGGGGAGTAGGAATGAGCAGTTCTTC.